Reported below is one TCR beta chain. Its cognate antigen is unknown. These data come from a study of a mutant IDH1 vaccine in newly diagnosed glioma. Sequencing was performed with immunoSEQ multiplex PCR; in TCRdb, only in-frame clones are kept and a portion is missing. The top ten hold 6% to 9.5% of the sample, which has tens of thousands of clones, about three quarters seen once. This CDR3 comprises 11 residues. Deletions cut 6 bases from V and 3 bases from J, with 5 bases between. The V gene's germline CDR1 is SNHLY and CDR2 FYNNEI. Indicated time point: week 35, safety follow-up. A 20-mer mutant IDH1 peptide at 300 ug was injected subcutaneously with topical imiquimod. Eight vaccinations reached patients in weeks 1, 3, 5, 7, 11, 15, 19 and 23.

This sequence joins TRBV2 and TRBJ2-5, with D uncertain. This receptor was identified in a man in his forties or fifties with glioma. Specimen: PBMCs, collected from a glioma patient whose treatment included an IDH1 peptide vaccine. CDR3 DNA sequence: TGTGCCAGCAGGGCGGAAGAGACCCAGTACTTC. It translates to CASRAEETQYF.